This T cell receptor (beta chain) is from a study of early T cells in non-severe SARS-CoV-2 infection (TCRdb year 2021). Concerning the study at large: Because TCR sequencing relied on bulk RNA taken from unsorted whole blood, pairing of alpha and beta chains was not possible.

The CDR3 runs 15 amino acids, cysteine and phenylalanine included. The CDR3 DNA has 45 bases and is translated from base 1. A case-control design nested within a healthcare worker cohort in London, UK, was used, with weekly nasopharyngeal swab PCR tests and blood sampling performed. Between 23 and 31 March 2020, the week of the UK lockdown, healthcare workers were enrolled and then followed up weekly for as long as 16 weeks. This clonotype was observed a handful of times. Its recognized antigen is unknown. One base away there is no much larger clone; base qualities are not given. The protocol used for the library was 5' RACE. Sequencing relied on a NextSeq 500. In the TCR library protocol, unique molecular identifiers were attached to individual cDNA molecules to correct for PCR bias and sequencing error. Sequencing covered both TCR alpha and beta chains, and within each sample the abundances of alpha and beta sequences were tightly co-correlated. The published analysis was carried out like this. Decombinator V4 was used to annotate the V gene, J gene and CDR3 of the TCR sequences. Expanded TCRs were defined as changing significantly between any two time points under a Poisson model with p below 0.0001. TCR abundances were normalised to the total number of TCRs sequenced per sample and expressed as counts per million. TRAV1-2 paired with TRAJ12, TRAJ20 or TRAJ33 defined MAIT TCRs, while TRAV10 paired with TRAJ18 defined iNKT TCRs. VDJdb, accessed 1 November 2021, was searched for CMV, EBV and SARS-CoV-2 annotated TCRs, excluding TCRs annotated for multiple antigens. Using fastp trimming at Q25 and MiXCR clonotype assembly, TCRdb reanalyzed the public sequencing data and kept in-frame beta chains. CDR3 protein duplicates are merged, each entry listing the most common genes and DNA. The V and J calls reflect TCRdb's pipeline rather than the authors' work. This sample is represented by 30,000 or so distinct CDR3 sequences; approximately 5.2% of them were singletons. Clones ranked in the top ten supply about 4% of the sample.

What the study reported, not specific to this receptor: VDJdb matching was skewed toward anti-spike CD8 responses and likely underestimated virus-specific expansions by missing private and CD4 specificities.

The receptor was isolated from an adult who was a healthcare worker with PCR-confirmed SARS-CoV-2 infection or an uninfected control (not recorded which). Sequencing input: whole blood. The sequence links TRBV3-2 to TRBJ2-1; whether TRBD2, the table's D call, matches the DNA was not checked. TRBV3-2 is flagged as a pseudogene. The CDR3 reads as follows: CASSQDAGTSYEQFF. In nucleotide form, the sequence is TGTGCCAGCAGCCAAGATGCCGGGACCAGCTATGAGCAGTTCTTC.